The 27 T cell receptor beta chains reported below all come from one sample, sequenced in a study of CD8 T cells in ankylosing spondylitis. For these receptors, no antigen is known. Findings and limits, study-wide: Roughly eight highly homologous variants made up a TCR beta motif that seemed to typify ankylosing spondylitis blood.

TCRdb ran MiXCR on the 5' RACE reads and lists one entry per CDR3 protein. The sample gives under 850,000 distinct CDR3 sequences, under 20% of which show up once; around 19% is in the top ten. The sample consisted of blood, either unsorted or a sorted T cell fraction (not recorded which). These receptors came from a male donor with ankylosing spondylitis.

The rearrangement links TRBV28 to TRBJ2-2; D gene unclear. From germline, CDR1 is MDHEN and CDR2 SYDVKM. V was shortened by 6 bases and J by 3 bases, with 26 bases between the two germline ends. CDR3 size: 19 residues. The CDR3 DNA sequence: TGTGCCAGCAGCCCGAAACTAATATTCCTCCTACGGTACACCGGGGAGCTGTTTTTT. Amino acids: CASSPKLIFLLRYTGELFF.

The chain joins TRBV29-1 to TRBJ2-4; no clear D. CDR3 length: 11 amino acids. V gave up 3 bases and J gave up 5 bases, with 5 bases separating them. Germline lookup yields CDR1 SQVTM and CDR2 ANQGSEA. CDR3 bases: TGCAGCGTTGAGCAGGAAAACATTCAGTACTTC. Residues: CSVEQENIQYF.

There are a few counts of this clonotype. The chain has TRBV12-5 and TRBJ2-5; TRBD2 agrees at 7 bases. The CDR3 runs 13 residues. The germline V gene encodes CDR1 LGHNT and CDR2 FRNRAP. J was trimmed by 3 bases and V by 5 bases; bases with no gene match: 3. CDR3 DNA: TGTGCTAGTGGTCTCGGACTAGAAGAGACCCAGTACTTC. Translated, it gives CASGLGLEETQYF.

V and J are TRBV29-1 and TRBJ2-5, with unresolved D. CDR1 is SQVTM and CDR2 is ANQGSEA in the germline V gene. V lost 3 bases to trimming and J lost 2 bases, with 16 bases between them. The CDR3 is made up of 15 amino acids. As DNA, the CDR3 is TGCAGCGTTGAGGGTATTGGGTCCGGTCAAGAGACCCAGTACTTC. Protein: CSVEGIGSGQETQYF.

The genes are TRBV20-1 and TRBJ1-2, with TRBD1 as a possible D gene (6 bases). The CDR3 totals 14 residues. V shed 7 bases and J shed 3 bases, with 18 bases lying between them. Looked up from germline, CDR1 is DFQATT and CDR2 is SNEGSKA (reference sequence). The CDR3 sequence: CSVTAGEVDYGYTF. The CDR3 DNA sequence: TGCAGTGTTACGGCAGGGGAGGTGGACTATGGCTACACCTTC.

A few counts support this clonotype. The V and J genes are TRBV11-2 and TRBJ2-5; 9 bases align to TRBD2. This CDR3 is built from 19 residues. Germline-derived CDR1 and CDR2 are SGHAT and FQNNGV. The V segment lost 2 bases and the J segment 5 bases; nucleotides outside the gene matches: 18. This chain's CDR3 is CASSLRTKAGGQPGETQYF. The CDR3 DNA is TGTGCCAGCAGCTTACGAACGAAAGCGGGAGGACAGCCGGGGGAGACCCAGTACTTC.

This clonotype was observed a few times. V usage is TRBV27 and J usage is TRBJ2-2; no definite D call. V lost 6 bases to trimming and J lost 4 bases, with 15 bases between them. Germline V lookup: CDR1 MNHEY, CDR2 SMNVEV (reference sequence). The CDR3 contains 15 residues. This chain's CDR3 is CASSPLVIGTGELFF. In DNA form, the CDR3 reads TGTGCCAGCAGCCCCCTTGTGATAGGCACCGGGGAGCTGTTTTTT.

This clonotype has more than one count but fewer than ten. The CDR3 spells CASSLSDPVLEAFF. CDR3 nucleotides: TGCGCCAGCAGCTTATCGGACCCCGTCCTAGAAGCTTTCTTT. The J gene is TRBJ1-1, the V gene TRBV5-1; D is uncertain. The germline V gene encodes CDR1 SGHRS and CDR2 YFSETQ. This CDR3 comprises 14 residues. V was cut by 2 bases and J by 8 bases, with 16 bases left in between. The full variable domain, with the rest looked up from reference TRBV5-1 and TRBJ1-1, is KAGVTQTPRYLIKTRGQQVTLSCSPISGHRSVSWYQQTPGQGLQFLFEYFSETQRNKGNFPGRFSGRQFSNSRSEMNVSTLELGDSALYLCASSLSDPVLEAFFGQGTRLTVV.

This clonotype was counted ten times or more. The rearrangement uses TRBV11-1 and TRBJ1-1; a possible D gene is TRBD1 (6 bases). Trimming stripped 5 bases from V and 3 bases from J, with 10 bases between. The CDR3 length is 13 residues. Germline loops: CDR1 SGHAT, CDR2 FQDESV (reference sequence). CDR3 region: CASSPGEDTEAFF. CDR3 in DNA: TGTGCCAGCAGCCCAGGGGAGGACACTGAAGCTTTCTTT.

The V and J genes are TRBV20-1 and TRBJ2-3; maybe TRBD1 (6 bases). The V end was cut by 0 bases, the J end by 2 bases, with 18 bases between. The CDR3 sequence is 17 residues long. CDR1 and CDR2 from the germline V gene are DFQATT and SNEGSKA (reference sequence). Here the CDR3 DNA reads TGCAGTGCTAGAGATCAAGGGCAGGGGTTGCCCACAGATACGCAGTATTTT. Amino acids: CSARDQGQGLPTDTQYF.

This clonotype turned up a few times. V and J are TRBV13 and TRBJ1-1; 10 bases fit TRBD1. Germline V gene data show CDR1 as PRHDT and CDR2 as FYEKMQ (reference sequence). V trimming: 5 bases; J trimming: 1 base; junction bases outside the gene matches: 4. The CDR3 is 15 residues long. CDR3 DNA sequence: TGTGCCAGCAGCAACCGGGACAGGGGGAACACTGAAGCTTTCTTT. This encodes CASSNRDRGNTEAFF.

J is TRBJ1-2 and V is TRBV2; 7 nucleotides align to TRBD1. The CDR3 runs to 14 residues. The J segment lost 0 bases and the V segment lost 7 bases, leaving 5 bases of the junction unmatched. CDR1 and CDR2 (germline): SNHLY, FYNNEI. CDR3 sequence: CASIWDSANYGYTF. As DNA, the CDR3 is TGTGCCAGCATATGGGACAGCGCTAACTATGGCTACACCTTC.

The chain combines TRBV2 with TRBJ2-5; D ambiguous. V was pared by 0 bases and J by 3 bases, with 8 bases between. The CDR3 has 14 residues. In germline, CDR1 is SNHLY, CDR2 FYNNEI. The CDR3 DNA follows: TGTGCCAGCAGTGAAGCCCCAGGAAAAGAGACCCAGTACTTC. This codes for CASSEAPGKETQYF.

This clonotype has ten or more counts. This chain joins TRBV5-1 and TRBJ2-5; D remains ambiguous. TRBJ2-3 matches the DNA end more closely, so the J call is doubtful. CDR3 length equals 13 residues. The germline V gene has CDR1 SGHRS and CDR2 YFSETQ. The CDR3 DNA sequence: TGCGCCAGCAGCCCCAGACCTGGTGAGACGCAGTATTTT. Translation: CASSPRPGETQYF.

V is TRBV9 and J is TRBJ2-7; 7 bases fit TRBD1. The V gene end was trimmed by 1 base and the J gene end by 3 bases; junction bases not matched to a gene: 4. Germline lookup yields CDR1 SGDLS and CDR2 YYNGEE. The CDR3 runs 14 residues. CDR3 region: CASSVRGGDYEQYF. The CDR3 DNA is TGTGCCAGCAGCGTAAGAGGGGGCGACTACGAGCAGTACTTC.

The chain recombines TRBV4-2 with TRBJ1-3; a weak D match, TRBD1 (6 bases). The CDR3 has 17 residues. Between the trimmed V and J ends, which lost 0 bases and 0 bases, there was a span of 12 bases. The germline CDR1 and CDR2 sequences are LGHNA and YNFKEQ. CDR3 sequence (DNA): TGTGCCAGCAGCCAAGAAACAGGGCGATCCTCTGGAAACACCATATATTTT. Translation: CASSQETGRSSGNTIYF.

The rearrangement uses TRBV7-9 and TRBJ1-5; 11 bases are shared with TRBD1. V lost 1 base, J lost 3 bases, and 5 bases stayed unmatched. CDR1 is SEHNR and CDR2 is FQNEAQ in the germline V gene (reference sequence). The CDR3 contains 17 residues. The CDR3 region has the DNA TGTGCCAGCAGCTTAGTCGGGACAGGGGGGTTCAATCAGCCCCAGCATTTT. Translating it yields CASSLVGTGGFNQPQHF.

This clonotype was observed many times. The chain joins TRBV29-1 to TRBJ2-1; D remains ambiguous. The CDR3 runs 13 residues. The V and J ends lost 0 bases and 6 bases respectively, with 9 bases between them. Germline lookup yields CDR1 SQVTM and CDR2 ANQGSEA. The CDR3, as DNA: TGCAGCGTTGAAGATCGCCAGTTCAATGAGCAGTTCTTC. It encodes CSVEDRQFNEQFF.

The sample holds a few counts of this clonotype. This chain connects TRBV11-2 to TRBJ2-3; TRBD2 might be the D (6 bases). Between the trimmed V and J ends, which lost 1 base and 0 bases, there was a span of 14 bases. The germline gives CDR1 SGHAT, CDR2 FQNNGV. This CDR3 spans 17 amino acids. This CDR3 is CASSLGRGLGSTDTQYF. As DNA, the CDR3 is TGTGCCAGCAGCTTAGGCCGGGGACTCGGAAGCACAGATACGCAGTATTTT.

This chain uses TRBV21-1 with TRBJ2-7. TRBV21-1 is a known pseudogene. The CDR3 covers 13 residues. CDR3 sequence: CASSKTAGYEQYF. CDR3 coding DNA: TGTGCCAGCAGCAAAACTGCAGGCTACGAGCAGTACTTC.

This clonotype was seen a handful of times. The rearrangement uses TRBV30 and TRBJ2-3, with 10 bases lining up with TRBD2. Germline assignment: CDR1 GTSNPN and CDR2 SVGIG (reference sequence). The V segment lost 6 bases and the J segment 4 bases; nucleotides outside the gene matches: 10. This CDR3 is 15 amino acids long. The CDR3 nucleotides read TGTGCCTGCCTTGGGAGCGGGGGGGTCGCAGATACGCAGTATTTT. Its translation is CACLGSGGVADTQYF.

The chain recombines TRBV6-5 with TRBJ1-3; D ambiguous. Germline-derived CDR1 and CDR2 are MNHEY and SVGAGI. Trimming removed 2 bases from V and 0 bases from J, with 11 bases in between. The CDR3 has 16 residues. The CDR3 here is CASSYVAALSGNTIYF. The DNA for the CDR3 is TGTGCCAGCAGTTACGTAGCGGCCCTCTCTGGAAACACCATATATTTT.

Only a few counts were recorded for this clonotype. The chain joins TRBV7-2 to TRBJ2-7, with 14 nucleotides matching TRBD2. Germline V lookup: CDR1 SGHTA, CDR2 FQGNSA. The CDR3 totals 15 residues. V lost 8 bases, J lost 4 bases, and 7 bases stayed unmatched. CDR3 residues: CASGTSGSSGYEQYF. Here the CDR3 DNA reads TGTGCCAGCGGGACTAGCGGGAGTTCAGGGTACGAGCAGTACTTC.

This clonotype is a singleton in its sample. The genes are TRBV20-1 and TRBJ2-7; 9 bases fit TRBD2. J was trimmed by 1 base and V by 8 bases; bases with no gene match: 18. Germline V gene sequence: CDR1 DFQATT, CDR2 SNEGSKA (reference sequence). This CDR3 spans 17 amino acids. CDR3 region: CSPKSLSGRMGSYEQYF. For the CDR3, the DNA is TGCAGTCCAAAAAGCCTTAGCGGGAGAATGGGGTCCTACGAGCAGTACTTC.

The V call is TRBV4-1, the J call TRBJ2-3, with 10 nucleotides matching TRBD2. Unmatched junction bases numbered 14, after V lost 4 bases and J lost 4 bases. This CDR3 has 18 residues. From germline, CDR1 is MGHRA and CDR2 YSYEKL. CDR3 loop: CASSRGRASGSSADTQYF. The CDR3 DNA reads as TGCGCCAGCAGCCGGGGAAGGGCTAGCGGGAGCTCCGCAGATACGCAGTATTTT.

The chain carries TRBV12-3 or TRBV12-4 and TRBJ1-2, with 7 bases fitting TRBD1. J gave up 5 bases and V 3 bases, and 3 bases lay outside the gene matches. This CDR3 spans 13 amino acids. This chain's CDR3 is CASSFRQGYGYTF. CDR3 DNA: TGTGCCAGCAGTTTTCGACAGGGATATGGCTACACCTTC.

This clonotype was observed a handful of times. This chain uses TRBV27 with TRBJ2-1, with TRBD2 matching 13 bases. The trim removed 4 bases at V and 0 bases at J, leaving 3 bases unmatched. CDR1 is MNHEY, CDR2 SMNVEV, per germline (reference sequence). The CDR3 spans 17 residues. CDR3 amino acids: CASSSGLAGVSYNEQFF. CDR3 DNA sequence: TGTGCCAGCAGTTCCGGACTAGCGGGAGTCTCCTACAATGAGCAGTTCTTC.